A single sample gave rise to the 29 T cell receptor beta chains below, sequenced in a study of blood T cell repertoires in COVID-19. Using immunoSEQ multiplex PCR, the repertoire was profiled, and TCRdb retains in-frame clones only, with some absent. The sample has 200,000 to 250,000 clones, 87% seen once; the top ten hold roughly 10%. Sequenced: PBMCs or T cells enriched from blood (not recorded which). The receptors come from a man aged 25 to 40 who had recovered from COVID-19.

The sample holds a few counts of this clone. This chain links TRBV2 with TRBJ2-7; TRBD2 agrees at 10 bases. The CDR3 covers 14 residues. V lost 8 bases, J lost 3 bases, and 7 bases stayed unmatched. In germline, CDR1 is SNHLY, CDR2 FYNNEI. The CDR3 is CASDIAGGDYEQYF. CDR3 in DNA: TGTGCCAGCGATATAGCGGGAGGCGACTACGAGCAGTACTTC.

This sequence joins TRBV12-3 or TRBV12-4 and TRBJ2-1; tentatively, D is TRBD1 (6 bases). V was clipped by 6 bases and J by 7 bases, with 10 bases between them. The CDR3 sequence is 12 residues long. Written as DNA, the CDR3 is TGTGCCAGCAGGGACAGTACTAATGAGCAGTTCTTC. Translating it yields CASRDSTNEQFF.

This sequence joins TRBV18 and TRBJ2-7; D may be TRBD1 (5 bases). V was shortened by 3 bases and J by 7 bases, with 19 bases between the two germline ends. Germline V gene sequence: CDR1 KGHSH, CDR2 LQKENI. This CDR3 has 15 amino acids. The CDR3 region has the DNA TGTGCCAGCTCACCCGCAAGGACCGACCCAGGGGAGCAGTACTTC. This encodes CASSPARTDPGEQYF. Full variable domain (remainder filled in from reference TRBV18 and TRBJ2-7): NAGVMQNPRHLVRRRGQEARLRCSPMKGHSHVYWYRQLPEEGLKFMVYLQKENIIDESGMPKERFSAEFPKEGPSILRIQQVVRGDSAAYFCASSPARTDPGEQYFGPGTRLTVT.

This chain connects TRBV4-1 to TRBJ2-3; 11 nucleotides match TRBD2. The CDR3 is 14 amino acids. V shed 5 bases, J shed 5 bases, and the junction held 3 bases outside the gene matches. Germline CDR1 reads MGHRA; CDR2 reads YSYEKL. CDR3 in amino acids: CASSYGLAGDTQYF. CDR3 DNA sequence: TGCGCCAGCAGCTATGGACTAGCGGGAGATACGCAGTATTTT.

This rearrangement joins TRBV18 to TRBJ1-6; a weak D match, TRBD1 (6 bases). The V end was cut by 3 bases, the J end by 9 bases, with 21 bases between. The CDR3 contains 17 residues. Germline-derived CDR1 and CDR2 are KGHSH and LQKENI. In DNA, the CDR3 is TGTGCCAGCTCACCGACCGGGCCTGGACAGTCCGCTTCACCCCTCCACTTT. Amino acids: CASSPTGPGQSASPLHF.

CDR3 bases: TGCGCCAGCAGCCAAGGCACTGGGAGGAAACGGGCCAATGAGCAGTTCTTC. Translated: CASSQGTGRKRANEQFF. The chain combines TRBV4-3 with TRBJ2-1, with D possibly being TRBD2 (6 bases). The CDR3 spans 17 residues. Germline lookup yields CDR1 LGHNA and CDR2 YSLEER. V gave up 1 base and J gave up 6 bases, with 19 bases separating them.

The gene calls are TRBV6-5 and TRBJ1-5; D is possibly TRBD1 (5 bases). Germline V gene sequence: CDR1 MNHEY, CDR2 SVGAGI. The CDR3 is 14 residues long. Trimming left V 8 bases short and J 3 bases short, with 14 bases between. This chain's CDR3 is CASQTTGINQPQHF. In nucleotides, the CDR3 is TGTGCCAGCCAAACCACAGGTATCAATCAGCCCCAGCATTTT.

The DNA of the CDR3 is TGCGCCAGCAGCCCCGCGCCCGGCTACAATGAGCAGTTCTTC. This translates into CASSPAPGYNEQFF. The chain carries TRBV5-1 and TRBJ2-1; D gene uncertain. V lost 4 bases and J lost 3, with 11 bases in between. CDR1 SGHRS and CDR2 YFSETQ come from the germline V gene. The length of the CDR3 is 14 residues.

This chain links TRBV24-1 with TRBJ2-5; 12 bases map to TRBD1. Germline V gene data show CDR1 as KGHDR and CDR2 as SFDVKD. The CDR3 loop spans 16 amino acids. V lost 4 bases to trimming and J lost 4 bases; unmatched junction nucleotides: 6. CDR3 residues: CATSDPGTGGGETQYF. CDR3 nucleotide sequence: TGTGCCACCAGTGACCCCGGGACAGGGGGCGGAGAGACCCAGTACTTC.

The CDR3 here is CAISYRGADTQYF. The CDR3 DNA follows: TGTGCCATCAGTTACAGGGGTGCAGATACGCAGTATTTT. The chain employs TRBV10-3 and TRBJ2-3, with 7 bases lining up with TRBD1. This CDR3 has 13 amino acids. Germline trimming cut 5 bases from V and 4 bases from J; bases unmatched to any gene: 3. CDR1 and CDR2 (germline): ENHRY, SYGVKD.

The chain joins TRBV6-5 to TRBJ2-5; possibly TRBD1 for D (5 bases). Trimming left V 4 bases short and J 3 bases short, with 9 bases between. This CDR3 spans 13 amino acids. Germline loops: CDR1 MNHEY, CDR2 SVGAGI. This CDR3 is CASSFPGKETQYF. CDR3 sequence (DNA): TGTGCCAGCAGTTTCCCAGGGAAAGAGACCCAGTACTTC.

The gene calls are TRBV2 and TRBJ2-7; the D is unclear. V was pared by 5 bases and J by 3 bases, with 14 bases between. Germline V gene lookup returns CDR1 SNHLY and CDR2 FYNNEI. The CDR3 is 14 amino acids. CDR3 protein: CASSFDAGSYEQYF. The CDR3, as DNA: TGTGCCAGCAGTTTTGATGCTGGCAGCTACGAGCAGTACTTC.

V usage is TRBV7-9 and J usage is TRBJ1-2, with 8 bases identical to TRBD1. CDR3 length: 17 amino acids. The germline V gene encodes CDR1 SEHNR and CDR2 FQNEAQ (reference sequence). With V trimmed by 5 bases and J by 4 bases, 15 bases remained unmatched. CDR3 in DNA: TGTGCCAGCAGCAATCAGATCGGACAGGGCGCTTCCTATGGCTACACCTTC. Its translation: CASSNQIGQGASYGYTF.

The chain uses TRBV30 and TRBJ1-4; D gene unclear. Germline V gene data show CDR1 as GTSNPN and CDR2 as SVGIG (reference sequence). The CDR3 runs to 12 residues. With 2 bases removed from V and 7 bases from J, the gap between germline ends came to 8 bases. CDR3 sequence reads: CAWSTSGEKLFF. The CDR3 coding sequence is TGTGCCTGGAGTACGTCGGGTGAAAAACTGTTTTTT.

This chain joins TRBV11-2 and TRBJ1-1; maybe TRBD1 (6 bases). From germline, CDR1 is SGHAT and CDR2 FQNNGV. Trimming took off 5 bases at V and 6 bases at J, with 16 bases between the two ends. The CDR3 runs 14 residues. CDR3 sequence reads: CASSHSTQGSEAFF. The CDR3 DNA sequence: TGTGCCAGCAGCCATTCTACACAGGGCTCTGAAGCTTTCTTT. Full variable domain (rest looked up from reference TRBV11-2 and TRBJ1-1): EAGVAQSPRYKIIEKRQSVAFWCNPISGHATLYWYQQILGQGPKLLIQFQNNGVVDDSQLPKDRFSAERLKGVDSTLKIQPAKLEDSAVYLCASSHSTQGSEAFFGQGTRLTVV.

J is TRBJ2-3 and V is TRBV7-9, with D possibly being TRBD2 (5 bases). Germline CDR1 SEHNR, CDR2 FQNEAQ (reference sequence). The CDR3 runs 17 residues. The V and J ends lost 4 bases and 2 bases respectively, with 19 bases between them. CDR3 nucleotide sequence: TGTGCCAGCAGCTCCTCAGGTACCCCGGGGTTCACAGATACGCAGTATTTT. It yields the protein CASSSSGTPGFTDTQYF.

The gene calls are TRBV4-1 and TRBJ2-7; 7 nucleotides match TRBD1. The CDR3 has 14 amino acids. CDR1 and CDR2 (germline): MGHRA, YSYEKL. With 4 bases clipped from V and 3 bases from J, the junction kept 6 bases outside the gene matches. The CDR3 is CASSLGDSLYEQYF. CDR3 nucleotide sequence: TGCGCCAGCAGCCTGGGGGACAGCCTCTACGAGCAGTACTTC.

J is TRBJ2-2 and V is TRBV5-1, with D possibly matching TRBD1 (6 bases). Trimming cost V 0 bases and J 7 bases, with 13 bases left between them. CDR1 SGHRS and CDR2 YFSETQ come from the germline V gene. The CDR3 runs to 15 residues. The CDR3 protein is CASSLDPGVFGELFF. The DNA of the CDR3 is TGCGCCAGCAGCTTGGATCCAGGGGTGTTCGGGGAGCTGTTTTTT.

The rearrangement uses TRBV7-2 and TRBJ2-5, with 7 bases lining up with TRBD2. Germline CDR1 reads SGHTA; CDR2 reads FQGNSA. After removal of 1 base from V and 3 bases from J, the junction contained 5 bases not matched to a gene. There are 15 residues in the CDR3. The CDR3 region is CASSLGTRVKETQYF. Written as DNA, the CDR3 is TGTGCCAGCAGCTTAGGGACTAGAGTAAAAGAGACCCAGTACTTC.

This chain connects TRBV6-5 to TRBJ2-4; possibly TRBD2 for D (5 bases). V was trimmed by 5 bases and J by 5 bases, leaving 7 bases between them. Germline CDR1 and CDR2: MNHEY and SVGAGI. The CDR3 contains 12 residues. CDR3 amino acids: CASSRTENIQYF. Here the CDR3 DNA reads TGTGCCAGCAGTAGGACTGAAAACATTCAGTACTTC.

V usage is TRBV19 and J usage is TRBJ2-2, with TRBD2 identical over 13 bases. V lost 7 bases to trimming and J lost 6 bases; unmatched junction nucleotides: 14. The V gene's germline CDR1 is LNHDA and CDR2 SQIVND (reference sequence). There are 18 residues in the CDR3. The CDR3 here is CASKRSALGLAGAGELFF. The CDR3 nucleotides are TGTGCCAGTAAGAGGTCTGCACTAGGACTAGCGGGAGCCGGGGAGCTGTTTTTT. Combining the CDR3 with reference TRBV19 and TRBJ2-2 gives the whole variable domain DGGITQSPKYLFRKEGQNVTLSCEQNLNHDAMYWYRQDPGQGLRLIYYSQIVNDFQKGDIAEGYSVSREKKESFPLTVTSAQKNPTAFYLCASKRSALGLAGAGELFFGEGSRLTVL.

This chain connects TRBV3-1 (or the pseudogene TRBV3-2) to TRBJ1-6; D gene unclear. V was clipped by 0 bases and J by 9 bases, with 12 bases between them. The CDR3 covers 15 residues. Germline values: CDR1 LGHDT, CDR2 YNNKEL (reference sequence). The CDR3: CASSQDEGSTSPLHF. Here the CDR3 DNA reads TGTGCCAGCAGCCAAGACGAGGGCTCTACTTCACCCCTCCACTTT.

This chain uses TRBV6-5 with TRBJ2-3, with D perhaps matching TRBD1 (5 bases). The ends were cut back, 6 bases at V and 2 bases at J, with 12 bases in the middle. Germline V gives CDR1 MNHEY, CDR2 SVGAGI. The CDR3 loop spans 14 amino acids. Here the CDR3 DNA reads TGTGCCAGCAGGAGACAGACCTACACAGATACGCAGTATTTT. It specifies CASRRQTYTDTQYF.

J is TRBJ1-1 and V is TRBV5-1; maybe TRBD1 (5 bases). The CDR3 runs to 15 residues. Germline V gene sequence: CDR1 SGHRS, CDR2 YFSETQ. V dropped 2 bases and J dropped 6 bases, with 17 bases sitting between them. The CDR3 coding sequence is TGCGCCAGCAGCTTAACGGCCGTAGGGGTCCCTGAAGCTTTCTTT. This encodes CASSLTAVGVPEAFF. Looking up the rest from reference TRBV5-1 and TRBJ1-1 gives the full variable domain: KAGVTQTPRYLIKTRGQQVTLSCSPISGHRSVSWYQQTPGQGLQFLFEYFSETQRNKGNFPGRFSGRQFSNSRSEMNVSTLELGDSALYLCASSLTAVGVPEAFFGQGTRLTVV.

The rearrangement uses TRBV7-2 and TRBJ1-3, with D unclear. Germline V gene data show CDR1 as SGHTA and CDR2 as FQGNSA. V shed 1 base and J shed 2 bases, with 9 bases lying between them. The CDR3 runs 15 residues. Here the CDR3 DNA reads TGTGCCAGCAGCTTAGGGCTGGGCACTGGAAACACCATATATTTT. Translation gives CASSLGLGTGNTIYF.

CDR3 region: CASSLQAGEQETQYF. The DNA for the CDR3 is TGCGCCAGCAGCCTTCAAGCGGGCGAACAAGAGACCCAGTACTTC. The chain recombines TRBV4-1 with TRBJ2-5; a weak D match, TRBD2 (6 bases). The CDR3 length is 15 residues. The V end lost 4 bases, the J end lost 2 bases, and 14 bases lay between the germline ends. The germline V gene has CDR1 MGHRA and CDR2 YSYEKL.

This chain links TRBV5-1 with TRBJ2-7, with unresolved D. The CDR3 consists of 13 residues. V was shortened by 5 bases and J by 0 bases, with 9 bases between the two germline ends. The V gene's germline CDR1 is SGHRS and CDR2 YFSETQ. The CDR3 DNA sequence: TGCGCCAGCAGAGTATACAACTCCTACGAGCAGTACTTC. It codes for CASRVYNSYEQYF.

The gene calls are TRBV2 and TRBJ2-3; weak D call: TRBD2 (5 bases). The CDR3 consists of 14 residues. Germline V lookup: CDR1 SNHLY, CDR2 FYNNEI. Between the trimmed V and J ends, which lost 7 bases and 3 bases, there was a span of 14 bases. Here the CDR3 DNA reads TGTGCCAGCAATTGGAGAGGGCCGACAGATACGCAGTATTTT. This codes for CASNWRGPTDTQYF.

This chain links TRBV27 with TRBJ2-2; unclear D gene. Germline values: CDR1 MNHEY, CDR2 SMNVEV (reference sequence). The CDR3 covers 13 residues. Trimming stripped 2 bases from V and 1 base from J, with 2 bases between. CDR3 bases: TGTGCCAGCAGTTTACGGAACACCGGGGAGCTGTTTTTT. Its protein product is CASSLRNTGELFF.